The 14 T cell receptor beta chains listed next were all sequenced from one sample in a study of T cells after yellow fever vaccination. MiXCR, run by TCRdb on the 5' RACE reads, gives a single entry per CDR3 protein. In the table there are 200,000 to 300,000 distinct CDR3 sequences, 3.6% of which are singletons. The sequenced sample was PBMCs, obtained 15 days after the yellow fever booster vaccination. The receptor set was obtained from a man aged 18 to 30 who received the YFV17D yellow fever vaccine.

The sample holds many counts of this clonotype. The rearrangement links TRBV4-1 to TRBJ2-5; a weak D match, TRBD2 (5 bases). The CDR3 runs 15 residues. V lost 0 bases and J lost 5, with 13 bases in between. Germline V gene lookup returns CDR1 MGHRA and CDR2 YSYEKL. This chain's CDR3 is CASSQDGGRDETQYF. Here the CDR3 DNA reads TGCGCCAGCAGCCAAGACGGAGGACGGGATGAGACCCAGTACTTC.

At least ten counts were recorded for this clonotype. The CDR3 DNA follows: TGCGCCAGCAGCCAAGAGTCCGCGACGGTCTACAATGAGCAGTTCTTC. Encoded protein: CASSQESATVYNEQFF. V is TRBV4-3 and J is TRBJ2-1; D is ambiguous. V lost 0 bases, J lost 3 bases, and 12 bases lay in between. This CDR3 is 16 amino acids long. CDR1 is LGHNA and CDR2 is YSLEER in the germline V gene.

This clonotype was counted ten times or more. This sequence joins TRBV20-1 and TRBJ2-5; 10 bases agree with TRBD1. Germline V gene data show CDR1 as DFQATT and CDR2 as SNEGSKA (reference sequence). Unmatched junction bases numbered 14, after V lost 2 bases and J lost 5 bases. The CDR3 sequence is 17 residues long. The CDR3 DNA follows: TGCAGTGCTAGAAACACCGGGACAGGGGCTATCTTGGAGACCCAGTACTTC. Translated: CSARNTGTGAILETQYF.

V usage is TRBV20-1 and J usage is TRBJ2-1; possible D gene TRBD2, 7 bases. Trimming removed 5 bases from V and 0 bases from J, with 23 bases in between. Germline loops: CDR1 DFQATT, CDR2 SNEGSKA (reference sequence). The CDR3 is made up of 18 amino acids. The CDR3, as DNA: TGCAGTGCTGGAGGGGGGGCGGGTAGCGGACCCTCCTACAATGAGCAGTTCTTC. Amino acids: CSAGGGAGSGPSYNEQFF.

This clonotype was counted many times. Here the CDR3 reads CASGTGQTGETQYF. The DNA of the CDR3 is TGTGCCAGCGGAACGGGACAAACGGGTGAGACCCAGTACTTC. The chain joins TRBV5-6 to TRBJ2-5; D is perhaps TRBD1 (6 bases). CDR1 is SGHDT and CDR2 is YYEEEE in the germline V gene. The CDR3 runs 14 residues. Trimming left V 7 bases short and J 5 bases short, with 18 bases between.

This chain connects TRBV4-3 to TRBJ1-4; D is undetermined. Germline V gene lookup returns CDR1 LGHNA and CDR2 YSLEER. Trimming stripped 0 bases from V and 8 bases from J, with 13 bases between. The CDR3 sequence is 15 residues long. CDR3 nucleotides: TGCGCCAGCAGCCAAGATCCGCCATTATGGGAAAAACTGTTTTTT. Its protein product is CASSQDPPLWEKLFF.

This clonotype was counted at least ten times. The V call is TRBV5-1, the J call TRBJ2-5; TRBD2 might be the D (5 bases). The CDR3 covers 14 residues. CDR1 SGHRS and CDR2 YFSETQ come from the germline V gene. Trimming removed 4 bases at V and 1 base at J, with 11 bases between. The CDR3 loop is CASSPGLRQETQYF. In DNA form, the CDR3 reads TGCGCCAGCAGCCCCGGACTGCGCCAAGAGACCCAGTACTTC.

This clonotype was seen ten or more times. The V call is TRBV25-1, the J call TRBJ2-3; 9 positions match TRBD2. This CDR3 region has 14 residues. Germline trimming cut 4 bases from V and 4 bases from J; bases unmatched to any gene: 3. Germline V gives CDR1 MGHDK, CDR2 SYGVNS. The CDR3 is CASSGGGASDTQYF. The DNA for the CDR3 is TGTGCCAGCAGTGGCGGGGGGGCATCAGATACGCAGTATTTT.

The chain is built from TRBV20-1 and TRBJ2-5, with TRBD2 matching over 10 bases. Germline lookup yields CDR1 DFQATT and CDR2 SNEGSKA (reference sequence). V shed 5 bases, J shed 9 bases, and the junction held 6 bases outside the gene matches. CDR3 size: 12 residues. CDR3 protein: CSAPAGGAPQYF. The CDR3, as DNA: TGCAGTGCTCCAGCGGGGGGGGCTCCCCAGTACTTC.

This clonotype has ten or more counts. V usage is TRBV5-1 and J usage is TRBJ2-7; TRBD1 aligns across 7 bases. The J segment lost 4 bases and the V segment lost 5 bases, leaving 9 bases of the junction unmatched. CDR3 length: 14 residues. The germline V gene encodes CDR1 SGHRS and CDR2 YFSETQ. The chain's CDR3 is CASRLDRVDYEQYF. The CDR3 DNA follows: TGCGCCAGCAGATTAGACAGGGTGGATTACGAGCAGTACTTC.

This clonotype was counted at least ten times. V gene TRBV27 combines with J gene TRBJ2-2, with D uncertain. V gave up 8 bases and J gave up 4 bases, with 2 bases separating them. Germline V gene data show CDR1 as MNHEY and CDR2 as SMNVEV (reference sequence). The CDR3 totals 10 residues. For the CDR3, the DNA is TGTGCCAGCCGCACCGGGGAGCTGTTTTTT. Residues: CASRTGELFF.

This clonotype was observed at least ten times. The chain joins TRBV6-5 to TRBJ2-7; 7 positions match TRBD2. CDR3 length: 14 residues. Germline V gene lookup returns CDR1 MNHEY and CDR2 SVGAGI. V was clipped by 4 bases and J by 1 base; unmatched bases: 4. CDR3 nucleotide sequence: TGTGCCAGCAGTTCCCGGGGGGATTCCTACGAGCAGTACTTC. Residues: CASSSRGDSYEQYF.

This clonotype showed up many times. This chain uses TRBV27 with TRBJ1-6; the D gene is possibly TRBD1 (5 bases). V was trimmed by 3 bases and J by 6 bases, leaving 9 bases between them. CDR3 size: 14 residues. Germline V gene data show CDR1 as MNHEY and CDR2 as SMNVEV (reference sequence). CDR3 protein: CASSFWQGNSPLHF. The DNA for the CDR3 is TGTGCCAGCAGTTTTTGGCAGGGTAATTCACCCCTCCACTTT.

This clonotype has at least ten counts. This chain links TRBV4-1 with TRBJ1-1; D is ambiguous. Germline V gene data show CDR1 as MGHRA and CDR2 as YSYEKL. The CDR3 is 14 amino acids. V lost 0 bases to trimming and J lost 3 bases, with 8 bases between them. The CDR3 here is CASSQESADTEAFF. CDR3 bases: TGCGCCAGCAGCCAAGAATCGGCAGACACTGAAGCTTTCTTT.